This T cell receptor (beta chain) was identified during a study of shared T cell receptors in the human thymus. Trimming took 2 bases from V and 7 from J, leaving 19 bases between them. The CDR3 consists of 16 residues. Germline V lookup: CDR1 SGHKS, CDR2 YYEKEE (reference sequence). Using immunoSEQ multiplex PCR, the repertoire was profiled, and TCRdb retains in-frame clones only, with some absent. Of 700,000 or so clones listed, 70% to 90% are singletons. In addition, the sample was reused for a study of human thymus T cells.

Sequenced material: thymocytes. This chain links TRBV5-5 with TRBJ2-1, with TRBD2 as a possible D gene (5 bases). The TCR comes from a girl under two years old with a congenital heart defect. The CDR3 sequence: CASSFRESPRVNEQFF. The CDR3 DNA is TGTGCCAGCAGCTTTAGGGAGTCCCCTCGAGTGAATGAGCAGTTCTTC.